This T cell receptor beta chain was captured by sequencing in a study of blood T cell repertoires in COVID-19. About the research overall: T cells, B-cell-depleted T cells, or PBMCs supplied cDNA or gDNA.

Assay: immunoSEQ multiplex PCR; the TCRdb copy retains only in-frame clones and omits some. The sample holds roughly 100,000 clones; roughly 82% are singletons and the top ten take 15% to 20%. What was sequenced was peripheral blood. The receptor's source is an elderly man with acute or convalescent COVID-19.

The CDR3 nucleotides are TGCGCCAGCAACCCGAGGGCTAGCGGGCCCTCCTACGAGCAGTACTTC. Protein sequence: CASNPRASGPSYEQYF. V gene TRBV5-1 combines with J gene TRBJ2-7; 8 positions match TRBD2. V was clipped by 6 bases and J by 0 bases; unmatched bases: 11. This CDR3 comprises 16 residues. CDR1 is SGHRS and CDR2 is YFSETQ in the germline V gene.